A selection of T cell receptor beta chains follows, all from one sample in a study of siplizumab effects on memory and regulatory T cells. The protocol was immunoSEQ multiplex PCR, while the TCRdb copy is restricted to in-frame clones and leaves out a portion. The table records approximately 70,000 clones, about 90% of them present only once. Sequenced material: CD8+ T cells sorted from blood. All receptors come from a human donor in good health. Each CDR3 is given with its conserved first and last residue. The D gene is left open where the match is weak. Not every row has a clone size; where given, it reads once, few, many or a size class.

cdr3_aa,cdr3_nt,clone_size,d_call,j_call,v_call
CASTAVGPNYGYTF,TGTGCCAGCACCGCGGTGGGTCCTAACTATGGCTACACCTTC,NA,NA,TRBJ1-2,TRBV25-1
CASSLDRLGELFF,TGTGCCAGCAGCTTGGACCGTCTCGGGGAGCTGTTTTTT,NA,NA,TRBJ2-2,TRBV5-6
CASSKRYRMNTEAFF,TGTGCCAGCAGCAAAAGATACAGAATGAACACTGAAGCTTTCTTT,NA,NA,TRBJ1-1,TRBV21-1
CASRTGQWSGNEQFF,TGTGCCAGCAGGACGGGACAGTGGAGCGGGAATGAGCAGTTCTTC,NA,NA,TRBJ2-1,TRBV27
CASSWEAQYF,TGTGCCAGCAGTTGGGAGGCCCAGTACTTC,few,NA,TRBJ2-5,TRBV25-1
CASSFAGATEAFF,TGTGCCAGCAGCTTCGCGGGGGCGACTGAAGCTTTCTTT,NA,NA,TRBJ1-1,TRBV6-6
CASSLLMGGGYGYTF,TGTGCCAGCAGCCTCCTCATGGGGGGAGGGTATGGCTACACCTTC,once,NA,TRBJ1-2,TRBV7-2
CASSLGQRPYEQYF,TGTGCCAGCAGCTTGGGGCAAAGACCCTACGAGCAGTACTTC,NA,NA,TRBJ2-7,TRBV5-4
CASSYSRDYEQYF,TGTGCCAGCAGTTACTCGAGGGATTACGAGCAGTACTTC,NA,NA,TRBJ2-7,TRBV6-6
CASSSGLGNNEQFF,TGTGCCAGCAGCTCGGGACTGGGGAACAATGAGCAGTTCTTC,NA,NA,TRBJ2-1,TRBV7-3
CASSQLAGDSGELFF,TGCGCCAGCAGCCAACTAGCGGGAGACTCCGGGGAGCTGTTTTTT,NA,TRBD2,TRBJ2-2,TRBV4-1
CASSIYGNEQFF,TGTGCCAGTAGTATATACGGGAATGAGCAGTTCTTC,NA,NA,TRBJ2-1,TRBV19
CAWSLPGAPDYNEQFF,TGTGCCTGGAGTCTCCCTGGGGCACCAGACTACAATGAGCAGTTCTTC,NA,NA,TRBJ2-1,TRBV30
CASSVDGTWTGGYNEQFF,TGTGCCAGCAGCGTAGATGGGACTTGGACAGGGGGTTACAATGAGCAGTTCTTC,NA,TRBD1,TRBJ2-1,TRBV9
CASSVPSGTPGEQYF,TGCGCCAGCAGTGTACCTAGCGGGACACCCGGGGAGCAGTACTTC,once,TRBD2,TRBJ2-7,TRBV10-2
CASGLDLPGDTEAFF,TGTGCTAGTGGTTTGGACCTCCCGGGGGACACTGAAGCTTTCTTT,NA,NA,TRBJ1-1,TRBV12-5
CASSQGGAYNEQFF,TGTGCCAGCAGCCAAGGGGGAGCCTACAATGAGCAGTTCTTC,NA,NA,TRBJ2-1,TRBV4-2
CASSPDAGSYEQYF,TGTGCCAGCAGCCCAGACGCCGGTTCCTACGAGCAGTACTTC,NA,NA,TRBJ2-7,TRBV7-9
CASSLARGEETQYF,TGTGCCAGCAGTTTAGCCCGAGGGGAAGAGACCCAGTACTTC,once,NA,TRBJ2-5,TRBV27
CSVEVPDFGVEQYF,TGCAGCGTTGAAGTTCCGGACTTCGGAGTCGAGCAGTACTTC,NA,NA,TRBJ2-7,TRBV29-1
CASSPRTDFTEAFF,TGTGCCAGCAGCCCAAGAACAGATTTCACTGAAGCTTTCTTT,NA,NA,TRBJ1-1,TRBV6-6
CSVFLNTEAFF,TGCAGCGTTTTCTTGAACACTGAAGCTTTCTTT,NA,NA,TRBJ1-1,TRBV29-1
CASSADRDLYGYTF,TGTGCCAGCAGCGCCGACAGGGACCTCTATGGCTACACCTTC,NA,TRBD1,TRBJ1-2,TRBV5-6
CASQGVSEGANVLTF,TGTGCCTCTCAAGGGGTTTCCGAGGGGGCCAACGTCCTGACTTTC,NA,NA,TRBJ2-6,TRBV19
CASSQGGTWYEQYF,TGTGCCAGCAGCCAAGGAGGGACCTGGTACGAGCAGTACTTC,NA,NA,TRBJ2-7,TRBV14